This T cell receptor beta chain was sequenced during a study of T cells in localized non-small cell lung cancer. About this clone itself: Its matching antigen is unknown.

Data came from immunoSEQ multiplex PCR; TCRdb stores just in-frame clones and leaves some out. This sample yields about 82,000 clones, of which less than 85% are seen a single time; 15% to 20% belongs to the top ten. Study conclusions and caveats: Uninvolved nearby lung showed the greatest T cell clonality, exceeding that found in tumor. A raised T cell density in blood coincided with lengthier overall survival. It remains possible that heterogeneity exists, since only one tumor region was sequenced. In adjacent lung appeared a median 57 of the top 100 tumor clones.

This specimen was PBMCs, taken before any cancer treatment. This clonotype was obtained from a man aged 40 to 70 with stage II squamous cell lung carcinoma.

The chain's CDR3 is CASSLGQGGSSPLHF. The DNA of the CDR3 is TGTGCCAGCAGTTTAGGACAGGGAGGTTCTTCACCCCTCCACTTT. The genes are TRBV27 and TRBJ1-6; 8 bases map to TRBD1. Unmatched junction bases numbered 6, after V lost 2 bases and J lost 9 bases. This CDR3 comprises 15 residues. The germline V gene has CDR1 MNHEY and CDR2 SMNVEV (reference sequence).